Shown below are 3 T cell receptor beta chains from a single sample sequenced in a study of blood T cell repertoires in COVID-19. Only in-frame clones appear in the TCRdb table, and some are missing; sequencing was by immunoSEQ multiplex PCR. The table lists some 300,000 clones, approximately 91% of them singletons. The sequenced sample consisted of PBMCs or T cells enriched from blood (not recorded which). The source of these receptors is a woman aged 40 to 50 who had recovered from COVID-19.

The chain recombines TRBV19 with TRBJ2-3; 8 bases match TRBD2. This CDR3 is 15 amino acids long. V dropped 4 bases and J dropped 6; count of bases not matched to a gene: 9. CDR1 is LNHDA and CDR2 is SQIVND in the germline V gene (reference sequence). The CDR3 loop is CASSNNQRLADTQYF. The CDR3 nucleotides are TGTGCCAGTAGTAACAACCAGAGACTAGCGGATACGCAGTATTTT.

The chain uses TRBV19 and TRBJ1-5, with 11 bases matching TRBD1. Germline CDR1 is LNHDA and CDR2 is SQIVND (reference sequence). V lost 3 bases, J lost 6 bases, and 10 bases stayed unmatched. The CDR3 runs 17 residues. The CDR3 protein is CASSMDTDRGLIQPQHF. The CDR3 nucleotides are TGTGCCAGTAGTATGGACACGGACAGGGGGCTGATTCAGCCCCAGCATTTT.

This clone showed up just once. V is TRBV7-2 and J is TRBJ1-4, with unresolved D. CDR3 size: 13 residues. From germline, CDR1 is SGHTA and CDR2 FQGNSA. Trimming took off 10 bases at V and 0 bases at J, with 9 bases between the two ends. CDR3 protein: CATQRATNEKLFF. The CDR3 bases are TGTGCCACACAGCGGGCAACTAATGAAAAACTGTTTTTT.